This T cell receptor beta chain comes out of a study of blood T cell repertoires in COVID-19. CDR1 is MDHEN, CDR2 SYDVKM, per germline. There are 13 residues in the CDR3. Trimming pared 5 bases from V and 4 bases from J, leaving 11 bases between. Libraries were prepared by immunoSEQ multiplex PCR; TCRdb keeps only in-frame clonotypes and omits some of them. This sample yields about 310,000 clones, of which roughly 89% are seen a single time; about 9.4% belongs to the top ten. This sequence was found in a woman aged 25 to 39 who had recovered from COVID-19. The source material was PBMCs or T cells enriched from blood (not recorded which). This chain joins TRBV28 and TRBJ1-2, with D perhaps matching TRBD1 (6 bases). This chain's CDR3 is CASSNRAGYGYTF. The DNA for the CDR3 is TGTGCCAGCAGTAACAGGGCTGGCTATGGCTACACCTTC.